What follows is one T cell receptor (beta chain) and its context. No antigen is known for it. This record belongs to a study of cytomegalovirus exposure and HLA in healthy donors. Study-wide results and limits: The authors considered a cluster of highly shared sequence variants likely to be a sequencing artifact.

Amplification used 60 Vbeta primers and 13 Jbeta primers. Sequenced by immunoSEQ multiplex PCR; TCRdb stores in-frame clones only, minus some. Among over 200,000 clones listed, approximately 80% were seen once. Germline V gene data show CDR1 as SGHAT and CDR2 as FQNNGV. V was clipped by 1 base and J by 6 bases; unmatched bases: 3. There are 15 residues in the CDR3. This sequence originates from a woman aged 40 to 55 in good health and CMV-seronegative. Sample: PBMCs. The V gene is TRBV11-2, the J gene TRBJ2-1; TRBD1 aligns across 10 bases. The CDR3 sequence is CASSLGQGAFNEQFF. The CDR3 coding sequence is TGTGCCAGCAGCTTAGGACAGGGGGCATTCAATGAGCAGTTCTTC.